These 11 T cell receptor beta chains were sequenced from one sample in a study of cytomegalovirus exposure and HLA in healthy donors. Use of 60 Vbeta and 13 Jbeta primers characterized the PCR. Profiling relied on immunoSEQ multiplex PCR, and the TCRdb table lists in-frame clones only, not all of them. The sample has 100,000 to 120,000 clones; 12% are singletons. The sample consisted of PBMCs. The source of these receptors is a man aged 40-55 years in good health and CMV-seropositive.

There are a few counts of this clone. The gene calls are TRBV15 and TRBJ1-5; 7 bases agree with TRBD1. Germline V CDR1 and CDR2: LNHNV, YYDKDF (reference sequence). This CDR3 has 16 residues. The V gene end was trimmed by 5 bases and the J gene end by 9 bases; junction bases not matched to a gene: 16. CDR3 loop: CATSGPRQGLDRPQHF. DNA for the CDR3: TGTGCCACCAGCGGCCCCCGACAGGGCCTGGATCGGCCCCAGCATTTT.

This clone has only a few counts. The rearrangement joins TRBV7-8 to TRBJ2-3; D possibly corresponds to TRBD1 (5 bases). Trimming took 2 bases from V and 2 from J, leaving 11 bases between them. The CDR3 loop spans 15 amino acids. Germline lookup yields CDR1 SGHVS and CDR2 FQNEAQ. The CDR3 DNA is TGTGCCAGCAGCTTATTCCAGGGATACACAGATACGCAGTATTTT. Translated: CASSLFQGYTDTQYF.

This clone was found once. V and J are TRBV28 and TRBJ2-7; TRBD1 might be the D (6 bases). The CDR3 has 14 residues. CDR1 is MDHEN and CDR2 is SYDVKM in the germline V gene. V shed 6 bases and J shed 3 bases, with 15 bases lying between them. CDR3 loop: CASSRGGGHYEQYF. The DNA for the CDR3 is TGTGCCAGCAGCCGGGGTGGGGGACACTACGAGCAGTACTTC.

This clone was detected once. The V call is TRBV6-5, the J call TRBJ1-4, with 7 positions matching TRBD1. The germline CDR1 and CDR2 sequences are MNHEY and SVGAGI. Trimming at V came to 5 bases and at J to 3 bases, leaving 6 bases not matched to a gene. This CDR3 has 15 residues. The CDR3 DNA is TGTGCCAGCAGTGTATACAGGGGCCCTAATGAAAAACTGTTTTTT. The encoded protein is CASSVYRGPNEKLFF.

This clone has at least ten counts. The same CDR3 can be traced to other DNA sequences in this sample. V is TRBV6-5 and J is TRBJ2-7; 9 nucleotides agree with TRBD1. Losses at the gene ends were 2 bases for V and 2 bases for J; bases not matched to a gene: 4. Germline CDR1 reads MNHEY; CDR2 reads SVGAGI. This CDR3 has 15 residues. The CDR3 DNA is TGTGCCAGCAGTTACAGGGGACAGGGAACCTACGAGCAGTACTTC. This gives the protein CASSYRGQGTYEQYF.

The chain recombines TRBV6-4 with TRBJ2-5, with 7 bases fitting TRBD2. This CDR3 comprises 14 residues. V lost 1 base, J lost 4 bases, and 3 bases stayed unmatched. Germline V gene data show CDR1 as MRHNA and CDR2 as SNTAGT. DNA of the CDR3: TGTGCCAGCAGTGACTTAATAGCGGGAGAGACCCAGTACTTC. The encoded protein is CASSDLIAGETQYF.

This clone has a handful of counts. The V call is TRBV28, the J call TRBJ2-3; D is possibly TRBD2 (6 bases). V lost 2 bases, J lost 8 bases, and 23 bases lay in between. Looked up from germline, CDR1 is MDHEN and CDR2 is SYDVKM. This CDR3 spans 17 amino acids. CDR3 residues: CASSLDPATGLGGTQYF. CDR3 coding DNA: TGTGCCAGCAGTTTAGATCCCGCAACCGGCCTCGGGGGTACGCAGTATTTT.

The chain employs TRBV6-5 and TRBJ1-2, with 7 bases lining up with TRBD1. Trimming removed 0 bases from V and 5 bases from J; junction bases left unmatched: 6. CDR3 length: 15 residues. Germline CDR1 and CDR2: MNHEY and SVGAGI. For the CDR3, the DNA is TGTGCCAGCAGTTACTCGCTCCAGGGGGGATATGGCTACACCTTC. This encodes CASSYSLQGGYGYTF.

The V call is TRBV7-2, the J call TRBJ1-2, with 9 bases identical to TRBD1. The CDR3 loop spans 16 amino acids. J gave up 3 bases and V 5 bases, and 10 bases lay outside the gene matches. In germline, CDR1 is SGHTA, CDR2 FQGNSA. Here the CDR3 reads CASSATIGTGYYGYTF. As DNA, the CDR3 is TGTGCCAGCAGCGCGACCATCGGGACAGGGTACTATGGCTACACCTTC.

V is TRBV19 and J is TRBJ1-5; possible D gene TRBD1, 6 bases. The V and J ends lost 5 bases and 7 bases respectively, with 12 bases between them. Germline V gene lookup returns CDR1 LNHDA and CDR2 SQIVND (reference sequence). CDR3 size: 13 residues. CDR3: CASSPQGVQPQHF. CDR3 DNA: TGTGCCAGTAGTCCACAGGGTGTACAGCCCCAGCATTTT.

This chain links TRBV30 with TRBJ2-3, with D possibly TRBD2 on 5 matching bases. This CDR3 has 15 residues. V lost 3 bases, J lost 4 bases, and 17 bases lay in between. Germline V gene lookup returns CDR1 GTSNPN and CDR2 SVGIG (reference sequence). The CDR3: CAWRIGNELADTQYF. CDR3 nucleotides: TGTGCCTGGAGGATCGGGAACGAGCTGGCAGATACGCAGTATTTT. Drawing the rest from reference TRBV30 and TRBJ2-3, the complete variable domain is SQTIHQWPATLVQPVGSPLSLECTVEGTSNPNLYWYRQAAGRGLQLLFYSVGIGQISSEVPQNLSASRPQDRQFILSSKKLLLSDSGFYLCAWRIGNELADTQYFGPGTRLTVL.